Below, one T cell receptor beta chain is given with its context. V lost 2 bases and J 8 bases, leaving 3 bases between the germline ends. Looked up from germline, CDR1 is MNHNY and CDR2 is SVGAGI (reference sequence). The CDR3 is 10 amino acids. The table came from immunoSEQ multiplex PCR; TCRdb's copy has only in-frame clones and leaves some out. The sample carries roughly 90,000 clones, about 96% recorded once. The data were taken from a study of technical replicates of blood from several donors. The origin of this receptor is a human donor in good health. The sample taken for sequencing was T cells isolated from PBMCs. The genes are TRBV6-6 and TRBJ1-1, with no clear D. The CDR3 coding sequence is TGTGCCAGCAGTTACGCGGAAGCTTTCTTT. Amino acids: CASSYAEAFF.